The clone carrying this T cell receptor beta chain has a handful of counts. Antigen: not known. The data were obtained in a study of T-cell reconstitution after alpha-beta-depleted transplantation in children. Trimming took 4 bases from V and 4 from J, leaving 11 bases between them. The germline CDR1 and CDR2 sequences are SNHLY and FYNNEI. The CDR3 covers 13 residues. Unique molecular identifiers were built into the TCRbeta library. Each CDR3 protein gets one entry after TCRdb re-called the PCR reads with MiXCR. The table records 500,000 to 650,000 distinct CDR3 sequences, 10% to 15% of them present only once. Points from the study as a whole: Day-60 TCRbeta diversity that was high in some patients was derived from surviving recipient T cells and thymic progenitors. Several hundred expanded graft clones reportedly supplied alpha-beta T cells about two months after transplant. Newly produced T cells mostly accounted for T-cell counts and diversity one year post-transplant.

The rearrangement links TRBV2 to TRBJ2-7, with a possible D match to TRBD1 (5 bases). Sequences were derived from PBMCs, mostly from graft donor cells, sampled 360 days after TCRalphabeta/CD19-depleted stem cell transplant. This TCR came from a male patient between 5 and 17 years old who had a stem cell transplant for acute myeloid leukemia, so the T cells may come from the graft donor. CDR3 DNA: TGTGCCAGCAGTGCAAAGGGGTTGTACGAGCAGTACTTC. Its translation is CASSAKGLYEQYF.